This T cell receptor beta chain was identified during a study of CD8+ T cells in alopecia areata. General study results and limits: The study found tofacitinib significantly decreased scalp clonality and expanded CD8+ clones among the top 100.

This clone was counted between two and nine times. Its matching antigen is unknown. This CDR3 is 15 amino acids long. V lost 3 bases and J lost 4, with 16 bases in between. Germline CDR1 MGHDK, CDR2 SYGVNS. RNA extraction was followed by reverse transcription into cDNA, which acted as the sequencing template. Profiled with immunoSEQ multiplex PCR; TCRdb holds only in-frame clones, not every one. There are under 200,000 clones in the sample; around 60% occur only once, and more than 13% lies in the top ten. Stated treatment: oral pan-JAK inhibitor, 5-10 mg twice daily. V is TRBV25-1 and J is TRBJ2-7, with a weak D call TRBD2 (6 bases). Source: CD4+ T cells sorted from blood, taken at week 24, from a patient treated with tofacitinib. The clonotype was recovered from a human donor with alopecia areata. This CDR3 is CASSDKGTGKYEQYF. DNA for the CDR3: TGTGCCAGCAGTGATAAGGGGACTGGCAAGTACGAGCAGTACTTC.